Sequencing of this T cell receptor (beta chain) was carried out in a study of T cells in Graves' hyperthyroidism and ophthalmopathy. Study as a whole: At the time of initial diagnosis and before any treatment, peripheral blood was collected.

RNA transcripts yielded amplified TCR beta CDR3 regions. First-round RT-PCR with HTBI primers amplified the TCR CDR3 region. One entry per CDR3 protein, called by TCRdb with MiXCR from the multiplex PCR reads. In the table there are 92,000 or so distinct CDR3 sequences, roughly 49% of which are singletons. Germline CDR1 DFQATT, CDR2 SNEGSKA (reference sequence). The V and J ends lost 6 bases and 6 bases respectively, with 15 bases between them. The CDR3 is 13 residues long. The sequenced sample consisted of blood. This TCR derives from a woman aged 40-49 years with Graves' hyperthyroidism. The chain uses TRBV20-1 and TRBJ1-5; D uncertain. CDR3 sequence reads: CSALKGLGQPQHF. For the CDR3, the DNA is TGCAGTGCCCTAAAAGGGCTCGGTCAGCCCCAGCATTTT.